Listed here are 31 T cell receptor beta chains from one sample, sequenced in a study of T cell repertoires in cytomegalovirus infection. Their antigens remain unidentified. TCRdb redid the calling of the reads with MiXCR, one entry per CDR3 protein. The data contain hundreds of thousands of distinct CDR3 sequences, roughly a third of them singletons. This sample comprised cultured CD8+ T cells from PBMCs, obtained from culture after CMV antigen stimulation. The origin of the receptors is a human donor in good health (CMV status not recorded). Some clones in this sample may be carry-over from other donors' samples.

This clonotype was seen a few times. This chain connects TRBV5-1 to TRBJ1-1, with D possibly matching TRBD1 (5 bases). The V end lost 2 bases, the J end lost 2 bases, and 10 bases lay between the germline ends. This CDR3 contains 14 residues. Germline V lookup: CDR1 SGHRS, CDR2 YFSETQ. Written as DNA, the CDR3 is TGCGCCAGCAGCTTCATTGGACACAACACTGAAGCTTTCTTT. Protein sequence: CASSFIGHNTEAFF.

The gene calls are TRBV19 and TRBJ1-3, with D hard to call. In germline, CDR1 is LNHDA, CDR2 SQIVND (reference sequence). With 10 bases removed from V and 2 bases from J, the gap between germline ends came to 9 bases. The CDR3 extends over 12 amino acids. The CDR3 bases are TGTGCCACTCTCGTCACTGGAAACACCATATATTTT. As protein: CATLVTGNTIYF.

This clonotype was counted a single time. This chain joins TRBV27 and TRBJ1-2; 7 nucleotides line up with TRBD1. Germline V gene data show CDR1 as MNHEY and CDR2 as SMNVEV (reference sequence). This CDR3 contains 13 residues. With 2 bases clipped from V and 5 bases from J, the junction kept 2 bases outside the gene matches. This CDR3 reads CASSLGQEYGYTF. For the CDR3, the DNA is TGTGCCAGCAGTTTAGGACAGGAATATGGCTACACCTTC.

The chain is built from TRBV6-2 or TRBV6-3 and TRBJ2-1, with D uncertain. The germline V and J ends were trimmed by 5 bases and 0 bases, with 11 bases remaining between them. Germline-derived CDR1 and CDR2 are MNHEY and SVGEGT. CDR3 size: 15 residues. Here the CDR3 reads CASSPLASSYNEQFF. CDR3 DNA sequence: TGTGCCAGCAGTCCACTGGCTAGCTCCTACAATGAGCAGTTCTTC.

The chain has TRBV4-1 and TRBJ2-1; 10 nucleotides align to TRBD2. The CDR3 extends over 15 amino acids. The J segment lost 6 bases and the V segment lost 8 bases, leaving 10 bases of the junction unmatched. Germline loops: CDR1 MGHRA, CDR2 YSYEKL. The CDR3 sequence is CASSPSSGGGNEQFF. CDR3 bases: TGCGCCAGCTCCCCATCAAGCGGGGGGGGCAATGAGCAGTTCTTC.

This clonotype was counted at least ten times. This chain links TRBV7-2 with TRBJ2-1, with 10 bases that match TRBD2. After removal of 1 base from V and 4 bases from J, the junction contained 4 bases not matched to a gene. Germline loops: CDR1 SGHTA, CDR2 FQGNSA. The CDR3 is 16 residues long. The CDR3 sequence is CASSLDATSGYNEQFF. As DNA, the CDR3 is TGTGCCAGCAGCTTAGATGCGACTAGCGGGTACAATGAGCAGTTCTTC.

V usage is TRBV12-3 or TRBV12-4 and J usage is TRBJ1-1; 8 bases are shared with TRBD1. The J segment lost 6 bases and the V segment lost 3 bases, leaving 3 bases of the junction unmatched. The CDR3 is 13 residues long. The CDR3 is CASSFLQGAEAFF. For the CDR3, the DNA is TGTGCCAGCAGTTTTTTACAGGGGGCTGAAGCTTTCTTT.

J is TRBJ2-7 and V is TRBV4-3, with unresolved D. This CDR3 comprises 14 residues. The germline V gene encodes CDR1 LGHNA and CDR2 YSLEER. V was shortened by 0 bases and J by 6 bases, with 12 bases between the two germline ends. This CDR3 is CASSQDNSTPEQYV. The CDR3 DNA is TGCGCCAGCAGCCAAGATAACAGCACCCCCGAGCAGTACGTC.

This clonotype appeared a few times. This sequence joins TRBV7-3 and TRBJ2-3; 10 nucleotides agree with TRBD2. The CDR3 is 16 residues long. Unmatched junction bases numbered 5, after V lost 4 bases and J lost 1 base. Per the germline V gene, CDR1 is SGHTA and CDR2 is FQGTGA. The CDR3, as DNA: TGTGCCAGCAGCTCCCAGCGGGGGGGCCGCACAGATACGCAGTATTTT. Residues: CASSSQRGGRTDTQYF. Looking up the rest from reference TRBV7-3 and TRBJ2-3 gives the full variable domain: GAGVSQTPSNKVTEKGKYVELRCDPISGHTALYWYRQSLGQGPEFLIYFQGTGAADDSGLPNDRFFAVRPEGSVSTLKIQRTERGDSAVYLCASSSQRGGRTDTQYFGPGTRLTVL.

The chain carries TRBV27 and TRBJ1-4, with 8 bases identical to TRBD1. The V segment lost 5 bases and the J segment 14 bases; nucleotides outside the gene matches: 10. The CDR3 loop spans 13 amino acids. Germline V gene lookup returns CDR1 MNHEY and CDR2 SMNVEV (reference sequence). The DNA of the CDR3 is TGTGCCAGCAGTACGGGAGGACAGGGAATTCTGTTTTTT. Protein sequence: CASSTGGQGILFF. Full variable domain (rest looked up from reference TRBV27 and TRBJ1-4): EAQVTQNPRYLITVTGKKLTVTCSQNMNHEYMSWYRQDPGLGLRQIYYSMNVEVTDKGDVPEGYKVSRKEKRNFPLILESPSPNQTSLYFCASSTGGQGILFFGSGTQLSVL.

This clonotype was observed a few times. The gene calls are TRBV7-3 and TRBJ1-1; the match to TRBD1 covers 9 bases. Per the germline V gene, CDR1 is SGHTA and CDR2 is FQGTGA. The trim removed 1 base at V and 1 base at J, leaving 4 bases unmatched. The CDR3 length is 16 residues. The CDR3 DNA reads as TGTGCCAGCAGCTTAATGGGGGGACAGGGGAACACTGAAGCTTTCTTT. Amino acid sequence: CASSLMGGQGNTEAFF.

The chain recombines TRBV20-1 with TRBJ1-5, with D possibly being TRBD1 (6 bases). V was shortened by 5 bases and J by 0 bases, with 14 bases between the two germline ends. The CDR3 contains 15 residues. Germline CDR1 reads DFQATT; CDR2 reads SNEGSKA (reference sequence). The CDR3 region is CSAGIQGNSNQPQHF. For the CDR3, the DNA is TGCAGTGCTGGAATTCAGGGGAATAGCAATCAGCCCCAGCATTTT.

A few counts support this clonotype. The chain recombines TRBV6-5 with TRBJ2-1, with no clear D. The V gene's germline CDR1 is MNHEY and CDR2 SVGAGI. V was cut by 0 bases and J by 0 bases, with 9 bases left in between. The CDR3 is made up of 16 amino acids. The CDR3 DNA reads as TGTGCCAGCAGTTACTCGGAAGTTTTCTCCTACAATGAGCAGTTCTTC. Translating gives CASSYSEVFSYNEQFF.

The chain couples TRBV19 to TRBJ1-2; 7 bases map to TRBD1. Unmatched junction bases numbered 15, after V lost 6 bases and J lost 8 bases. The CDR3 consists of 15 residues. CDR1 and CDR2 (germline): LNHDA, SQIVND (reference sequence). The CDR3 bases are TGTGCCAGTAGATTCTCTGGGGACAGCTCTCAGGGCTACACCTTC. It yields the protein CASRFSGDSSQGYTF.

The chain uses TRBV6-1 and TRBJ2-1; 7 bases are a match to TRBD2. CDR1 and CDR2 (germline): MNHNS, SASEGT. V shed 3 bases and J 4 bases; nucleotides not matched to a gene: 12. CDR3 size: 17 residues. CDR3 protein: CASSDLPGLLEYNEQFF. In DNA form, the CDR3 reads TGTGCCAGCAGTGACCTCCCGGGACTACTCGAATACAATGAGCAGTTCTTC.

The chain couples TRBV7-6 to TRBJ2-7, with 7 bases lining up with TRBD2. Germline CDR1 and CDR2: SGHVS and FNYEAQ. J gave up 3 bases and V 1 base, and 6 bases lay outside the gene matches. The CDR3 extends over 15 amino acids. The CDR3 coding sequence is TGTGCCAGCAGCTTAGAGAGTAGCGGGTACTACGAGCAGTACTTC. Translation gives CASSLESSGYYEQYF. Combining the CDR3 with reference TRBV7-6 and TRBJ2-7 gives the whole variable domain GAGVSQSPRYKVTKRGQDVALRCDPISGHVSLYWYRQALGQGPEFLTYFNYEAQQDKSGLPNDRFSAERPEGSISTLTIQRTEQRDSAMYRCASSLESSGYYEQYFGPGTRLTVT.

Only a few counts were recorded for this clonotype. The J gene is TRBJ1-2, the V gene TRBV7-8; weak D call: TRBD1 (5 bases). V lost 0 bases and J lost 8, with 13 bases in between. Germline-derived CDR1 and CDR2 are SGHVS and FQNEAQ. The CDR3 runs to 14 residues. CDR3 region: CASSLAVRAEGYTF. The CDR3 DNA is TGTGCCAGCAGCTTAGCTGTCAGGGCAGAAGGCTACACCTTC.

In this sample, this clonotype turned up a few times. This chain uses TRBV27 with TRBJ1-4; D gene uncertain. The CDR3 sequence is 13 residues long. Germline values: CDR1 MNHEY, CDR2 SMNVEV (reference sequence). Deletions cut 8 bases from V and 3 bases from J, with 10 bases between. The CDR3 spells CASRPVSNEKLFF. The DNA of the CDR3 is TGTGCCAGCCGCCCAGTTTCTAATGAAAAACTGTTTTTT.

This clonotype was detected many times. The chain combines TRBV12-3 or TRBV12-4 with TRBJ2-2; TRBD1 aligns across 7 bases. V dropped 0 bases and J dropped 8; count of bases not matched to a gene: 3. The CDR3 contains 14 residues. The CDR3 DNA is TGTGCCAGCAGTTTAGCTGACAGGGTAGGGGAGCTGTTTTTT. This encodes CASSLADRVGELFF.

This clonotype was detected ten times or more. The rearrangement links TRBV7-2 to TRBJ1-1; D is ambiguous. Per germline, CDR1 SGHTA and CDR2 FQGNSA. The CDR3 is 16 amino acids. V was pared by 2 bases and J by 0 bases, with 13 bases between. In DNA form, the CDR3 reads TGTGCCAGCAGCTTACTCCCGGCGCCCATGAACACTGAAGCTTTCTTT. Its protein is CASSLLPAPMNTEAFF.

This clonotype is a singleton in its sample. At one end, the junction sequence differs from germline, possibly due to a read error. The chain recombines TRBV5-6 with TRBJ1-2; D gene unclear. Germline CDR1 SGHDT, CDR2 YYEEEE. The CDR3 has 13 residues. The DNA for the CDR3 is TGTGCCAACAGCTCCCCAGGATTTCATGGCTACACCTTC. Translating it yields CANSSPGFHGYTF.

CDR3 protein: CASSLRQTDEQFF. The DNA of the CDR3 is TGTGCCAGCAGTCTCCGACAGACTGATGAGCAGTTCTTC. The chain uses TRBV27 and TRBJ2-1, with a possible D match to TRBD1 (5 bases). From germline, CDR1 is MNHEY and CDR2 SMNVEV (reference sequence). The CDR3 is made up of 13 amino acids. V was trimmed by 5 bases and J by 8 bases, leaving 13 bases between them.

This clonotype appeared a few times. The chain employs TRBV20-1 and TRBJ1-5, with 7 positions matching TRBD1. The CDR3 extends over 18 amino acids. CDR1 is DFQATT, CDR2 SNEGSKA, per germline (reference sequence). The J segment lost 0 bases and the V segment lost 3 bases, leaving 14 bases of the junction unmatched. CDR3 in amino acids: CSASRGGPYWGSNQPQHF. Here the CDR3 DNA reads TGCAGTGCTAGTCGAGGGGGCCCTTATTGGGGTAGCAATCAGCCCCAGCATTTT.

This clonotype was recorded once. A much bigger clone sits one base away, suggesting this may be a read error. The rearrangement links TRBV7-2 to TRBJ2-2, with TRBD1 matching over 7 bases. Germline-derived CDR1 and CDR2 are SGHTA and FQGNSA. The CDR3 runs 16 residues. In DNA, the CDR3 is TGTGCCAACAGCCCTTTAGACAGGGTTTATGTCGGGGAGCTGTTTTTT. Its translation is CANSPLDRVYVGELFF.

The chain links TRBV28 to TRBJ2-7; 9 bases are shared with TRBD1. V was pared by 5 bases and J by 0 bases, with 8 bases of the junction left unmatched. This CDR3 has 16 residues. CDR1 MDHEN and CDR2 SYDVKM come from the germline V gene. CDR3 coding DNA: TGTGCCAGCAGTCCACCGACAGGGGGGAGCTCCTACGAGCAGTACGTC. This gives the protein CASSPPTGGSSYEQYV.

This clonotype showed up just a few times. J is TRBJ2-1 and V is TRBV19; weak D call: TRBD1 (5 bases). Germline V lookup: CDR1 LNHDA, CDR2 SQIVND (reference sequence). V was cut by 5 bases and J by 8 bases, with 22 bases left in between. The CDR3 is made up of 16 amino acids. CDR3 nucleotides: TGTGCCAGTAGTCCGCGTGAAAGGGGCGATTTCTATGAGCAGTTCTTC. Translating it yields CASSPRERGDFYEQFF.

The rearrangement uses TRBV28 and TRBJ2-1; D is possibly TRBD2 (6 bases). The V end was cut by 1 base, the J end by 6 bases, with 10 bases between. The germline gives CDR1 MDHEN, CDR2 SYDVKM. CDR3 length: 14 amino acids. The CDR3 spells CASSLYREVNEQFF. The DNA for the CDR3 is TGTGCCAGCAGTTTATATAGGGAGGTCAATGAGCAGTTCTTC.

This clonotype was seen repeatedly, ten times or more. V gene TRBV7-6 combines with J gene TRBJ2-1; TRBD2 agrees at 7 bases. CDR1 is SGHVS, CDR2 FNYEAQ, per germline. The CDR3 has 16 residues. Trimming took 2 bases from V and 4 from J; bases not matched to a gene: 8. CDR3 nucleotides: TGTGCCAGCAGCTTACTCCAGCGGGGCTCTTACAATGAGCAGTTCTTC. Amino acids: CASSLLQRGSYNEQFF.

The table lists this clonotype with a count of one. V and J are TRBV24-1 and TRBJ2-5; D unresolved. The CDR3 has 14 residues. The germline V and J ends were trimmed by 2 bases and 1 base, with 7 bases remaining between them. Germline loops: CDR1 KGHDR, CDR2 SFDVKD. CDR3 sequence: CATSDSAVQETQYF. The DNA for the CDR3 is TGTGCCACCAGTGATTCGGCAGTCCAAGAGACCCAGTACTTC.

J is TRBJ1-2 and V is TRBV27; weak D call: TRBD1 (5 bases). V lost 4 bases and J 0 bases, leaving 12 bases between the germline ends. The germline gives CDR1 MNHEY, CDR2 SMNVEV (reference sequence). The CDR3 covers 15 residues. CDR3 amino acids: CASSWDGRANYGYTF. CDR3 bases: TGTGCCAGCAGTTGGGACGGACGAGCTAACTATGGCTACACCTTC.

As DNA, the CDR3 is TGTGCCACCTCGACAGATACGCAGTATTTT. Its translation: CATSTDTQYF. The chain is built from TRBV12-3 or TRBV12-4 and TRBJ2-3; D call uncertain. V gave up 10 bases and J gave up 3 bases, with 5 bases separating them. The CDR3 is 10 amino acids.